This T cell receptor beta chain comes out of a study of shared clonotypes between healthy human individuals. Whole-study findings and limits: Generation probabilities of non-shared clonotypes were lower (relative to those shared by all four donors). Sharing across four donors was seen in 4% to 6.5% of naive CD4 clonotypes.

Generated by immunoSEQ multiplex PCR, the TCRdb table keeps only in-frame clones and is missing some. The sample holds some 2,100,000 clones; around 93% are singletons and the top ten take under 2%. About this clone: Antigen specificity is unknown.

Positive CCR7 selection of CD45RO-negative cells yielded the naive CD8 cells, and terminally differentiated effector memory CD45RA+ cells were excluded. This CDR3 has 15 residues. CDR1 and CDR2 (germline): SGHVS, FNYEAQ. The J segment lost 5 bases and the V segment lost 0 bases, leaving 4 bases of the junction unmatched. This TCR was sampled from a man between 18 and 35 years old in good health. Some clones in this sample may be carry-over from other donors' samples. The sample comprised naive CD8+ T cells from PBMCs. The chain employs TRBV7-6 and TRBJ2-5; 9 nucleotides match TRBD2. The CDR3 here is CASSLAAGGGETQYF. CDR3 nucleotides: TGTGCCAGCAGCTTAGCAGCGGGGGGCGGGGAGACCCAGTACTTC. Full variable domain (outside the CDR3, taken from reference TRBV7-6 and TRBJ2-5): GAGVSQSPRYKVTKRGQDVALRCDPISGHVSLYWYRQALGQGPEFLTYFNYEAQQDKSGLPNDRFSAERPEGSISTLTIQRTEQRDSAMYRCASSLAAGGGETQYFGPGTRLLVL.